This TCR beta chain is drawn from a study of cytomegalovirus exposure and HLA in healthy donors. On this clone: Its antigen remains unidentified.

Germline CDR1 SGHRS, CDR2 YFSETQ. The CDR3 sequence is 15 residues long. V lost 5 bases to trimming and J lost 4 bases; unmatched junction nucleotides: 8. The PCR employed 60 Vbeta primers together with 13 Jbeta primers. Clones were sequenced by immunoSEQ multiplex PCR, and TCRdb holds only the in-frame ones, with some missing. The repertoire holds around 150,000 clones, almost 80% seen once, with roughly 0.7% in the top ten. Study observations and caveats: Three chains linked to CMV were shown in vitro to be specific for CMV antigens. Previously analyzed data showed that most TCR beta V segments were productive at a frequency of about 87% or about 30%. The study labeled fewer than 200 TCR beta chains cytomegalovirus-associated.

Material: PBMCs. The sequence was obtained from a male donor in good health and CMV-seronegative. The chain uses TRBV5-1 and TRBJ1-1, with 10 bases that match TRBD1. CDR3 protein: CASSRDRGVLTEAFF. CDR3 sequence (DNA): TGCGCCAGCAGTAGGGACAGGGGCGTCCTCACTGAAGCTTTCTTT.